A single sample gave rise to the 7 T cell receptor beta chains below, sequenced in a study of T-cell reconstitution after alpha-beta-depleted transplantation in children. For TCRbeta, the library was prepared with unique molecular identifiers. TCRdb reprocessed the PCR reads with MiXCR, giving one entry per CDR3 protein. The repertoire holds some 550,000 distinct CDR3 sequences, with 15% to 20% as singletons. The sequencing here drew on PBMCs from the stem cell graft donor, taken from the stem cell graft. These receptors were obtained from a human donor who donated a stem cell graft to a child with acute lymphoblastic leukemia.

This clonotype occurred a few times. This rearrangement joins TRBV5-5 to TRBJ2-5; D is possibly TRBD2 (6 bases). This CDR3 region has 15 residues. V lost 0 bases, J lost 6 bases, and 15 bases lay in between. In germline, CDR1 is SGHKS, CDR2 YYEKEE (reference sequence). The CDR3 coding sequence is TGTGCCAGCAGCTTGGATCCGGGAGTCTCAAAGACCCAGTACTTC. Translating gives CASSLDPGVSKTQYF.

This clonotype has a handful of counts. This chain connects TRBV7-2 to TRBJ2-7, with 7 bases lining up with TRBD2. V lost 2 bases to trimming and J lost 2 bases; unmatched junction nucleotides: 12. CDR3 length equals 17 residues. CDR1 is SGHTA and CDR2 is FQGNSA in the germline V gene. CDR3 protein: CASSLFFMGGATYEQYF. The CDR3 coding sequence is TGTGCCAGCAGCTTATTCTTTATGGGAGGGGCCACCTACGAGCAGTACTTC.

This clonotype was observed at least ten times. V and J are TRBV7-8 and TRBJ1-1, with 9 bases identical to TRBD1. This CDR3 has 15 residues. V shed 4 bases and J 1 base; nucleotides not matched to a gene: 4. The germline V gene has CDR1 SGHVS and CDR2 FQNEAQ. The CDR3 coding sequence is TGTGCCAGCAGCTCCCCGGGACAGGGGAACACTGAAGCTTTCTTT. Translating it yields CASSSPGQGNTEAFF.

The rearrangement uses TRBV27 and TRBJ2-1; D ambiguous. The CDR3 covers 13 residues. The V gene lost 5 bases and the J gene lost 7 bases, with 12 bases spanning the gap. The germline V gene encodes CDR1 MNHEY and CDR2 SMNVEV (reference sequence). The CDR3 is CASSPLGTNEQFF. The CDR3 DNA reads TGTGCCAGCAGTCCCTTAGGAACTAATGAGCAGTTCTTC.

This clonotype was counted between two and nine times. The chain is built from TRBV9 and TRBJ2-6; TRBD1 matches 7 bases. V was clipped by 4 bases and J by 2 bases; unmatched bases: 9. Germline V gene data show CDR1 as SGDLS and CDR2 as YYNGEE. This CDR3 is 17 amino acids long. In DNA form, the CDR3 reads TGTGCCAGCAGCACCCGGACAGGATCCCCTGGGGCCAACGTCCTGACTTTC. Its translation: CASSTRTGSPGANVLTF.

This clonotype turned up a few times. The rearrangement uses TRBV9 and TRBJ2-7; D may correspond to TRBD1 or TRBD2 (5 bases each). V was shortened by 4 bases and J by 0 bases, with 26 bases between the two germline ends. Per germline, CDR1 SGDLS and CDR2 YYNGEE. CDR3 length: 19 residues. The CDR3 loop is CASSHAGGSSGLSSYEQYF. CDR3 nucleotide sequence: TGTGCCAGCAGCCACGCTGGGGGATCAAGTGGACTGAGCTCCTACGAGCAGTACTTC.

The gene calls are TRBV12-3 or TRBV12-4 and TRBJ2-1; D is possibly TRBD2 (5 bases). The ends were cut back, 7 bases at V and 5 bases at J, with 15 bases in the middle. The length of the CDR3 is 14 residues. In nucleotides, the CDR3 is TGTGCCAGCACATACGTCGGGAAGGACAATGAGCAGTTCTTC. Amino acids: CASTYVGKDNEQFF.